This T cell receptor (beta chain) was captured by sequencing in a study of T cell repertoires in cytomegalovirus infection. Study as a whole: An indication of both CMV infection and matching HLA type came from public TCR beta signatures.

On this clonotype itself: Its specificity is unknown.

The germline V gene encodes CDR1 SGHTA and CDR2 FQGNSA. The CDR3 sequence is 14 residues long. V was clipped by 3 bases and J by 4 bases; unmatched bases: 4. Study results and caveats: Clonotype analysis showed dominance of the ex vivo response by HLA-C-restricted CMV-specific TCR beta clonotypes. Identification of carriers of CMV plus the relevant HLA was achieved through cumulative public TCR beta family frequency.

TCRdb re-called the reads through MiXCR, storing one row per CDR3 protein. The sample has around 430,000 distinct CDR3 sequences, about 42% seen once. The receptor was derived from a human donor in good health (CMV status not recorded). Some clones in this sample may be carry-over from other donors' samples. The input for sequencing was cultured PBMCs, taken from culture after CMV antigen stimulation. The chain is built from TRBV7-2 and TRBJ2-7, with TRBD2 matching 9 bases. The chain's CDR3 is CASSLAGGDYEQYF. CDR3 in DNA: TGTGCCAGCAGCTTGGCGGGGGGGGATTACGAGCAGTACTTC.